One T cell receptor (beta chain) is described in this entry. Its cognate antigen is unknown. This table comes from immunoSEQ multiplex PCR, and its TCRdb copy is limited to in-frame clones, with some not included. The data hold about 820,000 clones, with 80% to 95% observed a single time. The V gene's germline CDR1 is MNHEY and CDR2 SVGAGI. There are 13 residues in the CDR3. The trim removed 4 bases at V and 7 bases at J, leaving 5 bases unmatched. Positive CCR7 selection of CD45RO-negative cells yielded the naive CD8 cells, and terminally differentiated effector memory CD45RA+ cells were excluded. Healthy and HIV-negative, the adult donors had no recent acute infections or vaccinations. This sample was taken from a study of shared clonotypes between healthy human individuals. About the study: CD4 naive and CD4 memory each took three plates per donor, while CD8 naive took two and CD8 memory one.

Study results and limitations: Among four donors, roughly 5% of naive CD4 clonotypes were found in common. Naive subsets, compared against memory subsets, generally had larger estimated richness values.

The chain employs TRBV6-5 and TRBJ2-5, with 8 nucleotides matching TRBD1. This TCR was recovered from a man aged 25 to 40 in good health. Specimen: naive CD8+ T cells sorted from blood. In nucleotides, the CDR3 is TGTGCCAGCAGTTTACAGGGGGTACCGACCCAGTACTTC. Translation: CASSLQGVPTQYF.